This T cell receptor (beta chain) came from a study of blood T cells in healthy people across ages. A second about 7 to 12 cycle PCR used barcoded and J-beta primers. Every single cDNA molecule received a tag from a template-switch adaptor with 12 random nucleotides. Sequencing recovered at least 2.5 million CDR3-containing paired-end reads from each sample. MiXCR, applied by TCRdb to the 5' RACE reads, yields one record per CDR3 protein. This repertoire shows about 1.8 million distinct CDR3 sequences, roughly 52% found once; its top ten account for more than 2%. General study results and limits: Higher diversity, along with more naive CD4+ cells, distinguished long-lived donors from aged donors.

Samples each yielded at least 5 micrograms of total RNA. With 0 bases removed from V and 1 base from J, the gap between germline ends came to 10 bases. CDR3 length: 15 residues. Germline CDR1 reads SGHRS; CDR2 reads YFSETQ. There are a few counts of this clonotype. The antigen is unknown. This receptor was obtained from a middle-aged woman in good health. Source material: blood. The chain employs TRBV5-1 and TRBJ1-2; D is unclear. The CDR3: CASSLGLDLNYGYTF. For the CDR3, the DNA is TGCGCCAGCAGCTTGGGGCTGGACCTTAACTATGGCTACACCTTC.